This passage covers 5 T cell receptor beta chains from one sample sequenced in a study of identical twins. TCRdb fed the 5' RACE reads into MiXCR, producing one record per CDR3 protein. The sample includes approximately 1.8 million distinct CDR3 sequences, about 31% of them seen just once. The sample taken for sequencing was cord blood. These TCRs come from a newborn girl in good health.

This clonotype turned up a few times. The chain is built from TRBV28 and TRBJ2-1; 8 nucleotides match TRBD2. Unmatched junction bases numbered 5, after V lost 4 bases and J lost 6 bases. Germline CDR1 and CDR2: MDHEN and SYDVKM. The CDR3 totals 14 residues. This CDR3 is CASSWGTRGNEQFF. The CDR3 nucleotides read TGTGCCAGCAGTTGGGGGACTAGGGGCAATGAGCAGTTCTTC. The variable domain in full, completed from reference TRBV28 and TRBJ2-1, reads DVKVTQSSRYLVKRTGEKVFLECVQDMDHENMFWYRQDPGLGLRLIYFSYDVKMKEKGDIPEGYSVSREKKERFSLILESASTNQTSMYLCASSWGTRGNEQFFGPGTRLTVL.

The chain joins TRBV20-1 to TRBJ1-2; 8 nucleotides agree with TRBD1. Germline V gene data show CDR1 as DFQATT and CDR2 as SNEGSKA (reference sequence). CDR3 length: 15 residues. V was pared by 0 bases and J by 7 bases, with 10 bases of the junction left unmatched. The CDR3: CSARDRGQAFGGYTF. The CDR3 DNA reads TGCAGTGCTAGAGATCGGGGACAGGCCTTTGGTGGCTACACCTTC.

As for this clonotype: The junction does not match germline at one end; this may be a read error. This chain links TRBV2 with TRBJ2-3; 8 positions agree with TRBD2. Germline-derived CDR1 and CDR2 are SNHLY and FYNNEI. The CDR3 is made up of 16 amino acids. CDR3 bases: TGTGCCGGAAAGGGGCTAGCGGGCGTCCGCACAGATACGCAGTGTTTT. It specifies CAGKGLAGVRTDTQCF.

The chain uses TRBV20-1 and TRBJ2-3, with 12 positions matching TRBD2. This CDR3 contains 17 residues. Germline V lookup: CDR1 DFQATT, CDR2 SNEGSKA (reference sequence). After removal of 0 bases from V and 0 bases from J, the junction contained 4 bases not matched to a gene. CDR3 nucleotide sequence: TGCAGTGCTAGAGAAAGACTAGCGGGGGTGAGCACAGATACGCAGTATTTT. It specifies CSARERLAGVSTDTQYF.

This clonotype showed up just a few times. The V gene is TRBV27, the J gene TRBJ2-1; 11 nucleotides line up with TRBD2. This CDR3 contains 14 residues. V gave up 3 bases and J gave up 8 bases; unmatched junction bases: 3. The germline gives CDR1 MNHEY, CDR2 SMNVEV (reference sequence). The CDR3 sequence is CASSLTSGIDEQFF. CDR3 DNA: TGTGCCAGCAGTTTGACTAGCGGGATCGATGAGCAGTTCTTC.